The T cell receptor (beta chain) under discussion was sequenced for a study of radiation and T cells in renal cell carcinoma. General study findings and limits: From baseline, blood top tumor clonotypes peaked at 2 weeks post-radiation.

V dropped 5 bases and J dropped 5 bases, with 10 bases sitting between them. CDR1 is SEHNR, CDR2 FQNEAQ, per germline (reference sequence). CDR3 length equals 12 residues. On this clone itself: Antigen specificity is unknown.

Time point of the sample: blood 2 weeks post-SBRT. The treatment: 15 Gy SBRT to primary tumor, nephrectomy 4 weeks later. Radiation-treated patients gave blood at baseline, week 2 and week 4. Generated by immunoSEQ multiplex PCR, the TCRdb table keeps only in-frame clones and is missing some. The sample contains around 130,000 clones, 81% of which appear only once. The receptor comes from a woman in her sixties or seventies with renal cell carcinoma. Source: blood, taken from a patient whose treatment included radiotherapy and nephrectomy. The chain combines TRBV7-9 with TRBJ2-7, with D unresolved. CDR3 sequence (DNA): TGTGCCAGCAGCCCAGCCCGTGACGAGCAGTACTTC. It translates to CASSPARDEQYF.